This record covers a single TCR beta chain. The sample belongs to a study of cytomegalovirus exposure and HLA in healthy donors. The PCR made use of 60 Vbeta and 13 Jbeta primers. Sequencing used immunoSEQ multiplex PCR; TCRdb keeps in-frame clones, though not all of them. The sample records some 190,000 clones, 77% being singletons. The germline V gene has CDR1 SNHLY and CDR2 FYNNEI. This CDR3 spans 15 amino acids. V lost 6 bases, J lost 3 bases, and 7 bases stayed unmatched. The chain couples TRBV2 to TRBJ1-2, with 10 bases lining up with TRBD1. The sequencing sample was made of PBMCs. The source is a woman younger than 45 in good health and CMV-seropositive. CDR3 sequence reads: CASRDTGTGDYGYTF. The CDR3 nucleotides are TGTGCCAGCAGGGATACCGGGACAGGGGACTATGGCTACACCTTC.